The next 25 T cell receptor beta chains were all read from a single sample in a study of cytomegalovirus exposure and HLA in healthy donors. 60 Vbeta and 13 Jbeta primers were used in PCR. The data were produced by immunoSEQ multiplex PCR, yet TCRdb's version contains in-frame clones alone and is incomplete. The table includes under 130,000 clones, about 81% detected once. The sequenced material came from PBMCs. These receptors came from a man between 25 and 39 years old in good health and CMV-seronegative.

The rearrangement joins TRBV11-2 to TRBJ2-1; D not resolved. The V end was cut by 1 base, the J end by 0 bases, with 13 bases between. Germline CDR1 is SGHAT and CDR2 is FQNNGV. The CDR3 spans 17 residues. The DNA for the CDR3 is TGTGCCAGCAGCTTAGGCGGTGTTGCCAGCTCCTACAATGAGCAGTTCTTC. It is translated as CASSLGGVASSYNEQFF.

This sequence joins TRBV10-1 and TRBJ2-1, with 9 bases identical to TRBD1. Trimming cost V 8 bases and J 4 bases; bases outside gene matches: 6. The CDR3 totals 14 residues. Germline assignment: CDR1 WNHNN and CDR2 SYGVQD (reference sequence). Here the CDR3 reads CASAPGQGYNEQFF. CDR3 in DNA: TGCGCCAGCGCCCCGGGACAGGGTTACAATGAGCAGTTCTTC.

The CDR3 here is CASSSPIAGGSYNEQFF. For the CDR3, the DNA is TGTGCCAGCAGTTCACCCATAGCGGGAGGGTCCTACAATGAGCAGTTCTTC. The chain recombines TRBV28 with TRBJ2-1; 11 bases map to TRBD2. The V gene's germline CDR1 is MDHEN and CDR2 SYDVKM. The CDR3 totals 17 residues. With V trimmed by 4 bases and J by 1 base, 6 bases remained unmatched.

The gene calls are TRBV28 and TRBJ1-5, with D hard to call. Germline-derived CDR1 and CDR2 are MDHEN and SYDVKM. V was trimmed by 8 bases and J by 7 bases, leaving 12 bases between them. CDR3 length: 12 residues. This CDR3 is CASGLRIQPQHF. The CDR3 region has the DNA TGTGCCAGCGGACTCAGGATCCAGCCCCAGCATTTT.

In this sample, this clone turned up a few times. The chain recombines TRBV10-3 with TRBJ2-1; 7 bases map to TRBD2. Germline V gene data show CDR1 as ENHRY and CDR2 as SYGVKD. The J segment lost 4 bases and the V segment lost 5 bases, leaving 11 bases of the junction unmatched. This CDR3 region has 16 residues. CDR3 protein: CAISIEGGRLYNEQFF. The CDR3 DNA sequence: TGTGCCATCAGTATTGAGGGAGGGAGGTTGTACAATGAGCAGTTCTTC.

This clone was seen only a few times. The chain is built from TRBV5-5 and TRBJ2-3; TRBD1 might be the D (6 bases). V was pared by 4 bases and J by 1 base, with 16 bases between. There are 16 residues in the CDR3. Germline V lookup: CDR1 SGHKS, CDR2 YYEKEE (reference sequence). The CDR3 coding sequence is TGTGCCAGCAGCCCTGGGACAACGACAGGCACAGATACGCAGTATTTT. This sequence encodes CASSPGTTTGTDTQYF.

The CDR3 region is CASSRSRDRTGELFF. CDR3 nucleotides: TGTGCCAGCTCAAGGTCCCGGGACAGAACCGGGGAGCTGTTTTTT. The chain is built from TRBV18 and TRBJ2-2, with 7 bases fitting TRBD1. The V and J ends lost 5 bases and 5 bases, in that order; junction bases with no gene match: 8. This CDR3 is 15 amino acids long. The germline gives CDR1 KGHSH, CDR2 LQKENI.

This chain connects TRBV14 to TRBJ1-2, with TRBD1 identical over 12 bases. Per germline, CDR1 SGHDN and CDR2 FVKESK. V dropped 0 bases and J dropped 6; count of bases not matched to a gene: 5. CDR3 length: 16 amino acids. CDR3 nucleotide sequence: TGTGCCAGCAGCCAAGATGGGGACAGGGGGCGAAATGGCTACACCTTC. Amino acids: CASSQDGDRGRNGYTF.

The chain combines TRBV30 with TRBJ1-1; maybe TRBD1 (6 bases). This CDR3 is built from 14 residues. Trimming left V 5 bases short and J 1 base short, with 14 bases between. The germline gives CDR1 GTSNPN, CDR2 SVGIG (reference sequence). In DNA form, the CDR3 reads TGTGCCTGGTCCCCGGACAGCAGGAACACTGAAGCTTTCTTT. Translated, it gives CAWSPDSRNTEAFF.

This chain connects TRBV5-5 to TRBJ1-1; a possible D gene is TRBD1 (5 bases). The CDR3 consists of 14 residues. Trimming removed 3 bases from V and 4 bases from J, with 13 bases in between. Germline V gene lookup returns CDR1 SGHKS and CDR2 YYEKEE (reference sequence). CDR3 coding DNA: TGTGCCAGCAGCTGGGGGGACTTCGGCACTGAAGCTTTCTTT. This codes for CASSWGDFGTEAFF.

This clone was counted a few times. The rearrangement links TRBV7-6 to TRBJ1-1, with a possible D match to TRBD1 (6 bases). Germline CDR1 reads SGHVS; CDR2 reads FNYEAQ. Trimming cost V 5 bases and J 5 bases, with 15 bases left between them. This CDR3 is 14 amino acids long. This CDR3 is CASSPIGGGTEAFF. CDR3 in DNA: TGTGCCAGCAGCCCCATAGGGGGAGGGACTGAAGCTTTCTTT.

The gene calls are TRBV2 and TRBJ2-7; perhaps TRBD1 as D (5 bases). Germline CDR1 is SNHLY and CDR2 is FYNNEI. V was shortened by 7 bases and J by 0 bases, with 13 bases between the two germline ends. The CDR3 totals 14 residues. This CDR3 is CASKGRGSSYEQYF. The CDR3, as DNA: TGTGCCAGCAAGGGAAGGGGCAGCTCCTACGAGCAGTACTTC.

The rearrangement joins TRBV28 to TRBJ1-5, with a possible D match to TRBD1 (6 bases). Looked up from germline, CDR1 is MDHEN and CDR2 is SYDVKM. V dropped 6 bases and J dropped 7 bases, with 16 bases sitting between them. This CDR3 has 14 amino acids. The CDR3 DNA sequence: TGTGCCAGCAGCAGAGGGGGTTCGGACCAGCCCCAGCATTTT. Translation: CASSRGGSDQPQHF.

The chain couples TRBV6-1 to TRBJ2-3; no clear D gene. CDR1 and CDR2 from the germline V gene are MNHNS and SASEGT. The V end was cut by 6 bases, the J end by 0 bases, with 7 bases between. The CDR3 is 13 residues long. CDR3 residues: CASREFSTDTQYF. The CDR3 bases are TGTGCCAGCAGGGAGTTCAGCACAGATACGCAGTATTTT.

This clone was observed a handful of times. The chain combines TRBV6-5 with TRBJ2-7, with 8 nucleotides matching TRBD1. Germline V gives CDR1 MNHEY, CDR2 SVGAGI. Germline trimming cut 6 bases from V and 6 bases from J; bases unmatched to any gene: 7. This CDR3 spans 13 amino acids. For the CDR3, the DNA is TGTGCCAGCAGCCCTCGGACAGGGTCCGAGCAGTACTTC. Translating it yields CASSPRTGSEQYF.

The DNA for the CDR3 is TGCAGCGTTGAGGCAGGGTCCTACGAGCAGTACTTC. It specifies CSVEAGSYEQYF. The chain recombines TRBV29-1 with TRBJ2-7, with a weak D call TRBD1 (5 bases). Trimming removed 3 bases at V and 1 base at J, with 7 bases between. Germline CDR1 and CDR2: SQVTM and ANQGSEA. This CDR3 region has 12 residues.

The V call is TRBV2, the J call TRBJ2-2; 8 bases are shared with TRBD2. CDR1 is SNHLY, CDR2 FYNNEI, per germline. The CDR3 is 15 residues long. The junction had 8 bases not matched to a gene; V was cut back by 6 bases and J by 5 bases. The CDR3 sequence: CASSLTSGPTGELFF. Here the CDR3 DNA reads TGTGCCAGCAGCTTAACTAGCGGACCTACCGGGGAGCTGTTTTTT.

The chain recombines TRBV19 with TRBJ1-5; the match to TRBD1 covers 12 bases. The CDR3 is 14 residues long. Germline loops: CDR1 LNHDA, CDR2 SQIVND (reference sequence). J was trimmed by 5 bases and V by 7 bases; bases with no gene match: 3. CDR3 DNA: TGTGCCAGTACCGGGACAGGGGGCGATCAGCCCCAGCATTTT. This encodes CASTGTGGDQPQHF.

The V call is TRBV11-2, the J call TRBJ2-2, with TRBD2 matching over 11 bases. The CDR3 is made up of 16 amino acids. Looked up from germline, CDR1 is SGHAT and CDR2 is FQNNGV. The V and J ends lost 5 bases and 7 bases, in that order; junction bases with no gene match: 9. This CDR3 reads CASSLLSGRAIGELFF. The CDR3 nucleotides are TGTGCCAGCAGCCTCCTTAGCGGGAGGGCCATCGGGGAGCTGTTTTTT.

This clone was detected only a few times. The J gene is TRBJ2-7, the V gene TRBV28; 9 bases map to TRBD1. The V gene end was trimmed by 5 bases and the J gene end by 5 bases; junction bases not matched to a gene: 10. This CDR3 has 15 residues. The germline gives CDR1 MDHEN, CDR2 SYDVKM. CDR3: CASSPPGQGWNEQYF. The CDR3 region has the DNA TGTGCCAGCAGTCCGCCCGGACAGGGGTGGAACGAGCAGTACTTC.

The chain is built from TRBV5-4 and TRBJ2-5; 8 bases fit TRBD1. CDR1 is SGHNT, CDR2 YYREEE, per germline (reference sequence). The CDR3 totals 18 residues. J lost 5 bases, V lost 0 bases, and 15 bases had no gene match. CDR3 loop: CASSLDRGAAGGGETQYF. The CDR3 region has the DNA TGTGCCAGCAGCTTGGACAGGGGGGCAGCCGGTGGAGGGGAGACCCAGTACTTC.

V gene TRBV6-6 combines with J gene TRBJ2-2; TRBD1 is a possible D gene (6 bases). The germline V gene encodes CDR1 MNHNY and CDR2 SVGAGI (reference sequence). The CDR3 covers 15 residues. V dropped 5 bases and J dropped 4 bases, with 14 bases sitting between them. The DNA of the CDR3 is TGTGCCAGCAGTCAGCCCGGGACACCCACCGGGGAGCTGTTTTTT. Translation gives CASSQPGTPTGELFF.

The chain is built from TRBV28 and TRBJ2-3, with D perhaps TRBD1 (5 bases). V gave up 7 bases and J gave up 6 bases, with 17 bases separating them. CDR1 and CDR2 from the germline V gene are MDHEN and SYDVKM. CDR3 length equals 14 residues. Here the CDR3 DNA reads TGTGCCAGCACCCCAGGGTCCAATTCGGATACGCAGTATTTT. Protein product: CASTPGSNSDTQYF. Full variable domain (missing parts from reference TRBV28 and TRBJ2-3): DVKVTQSSRYLVKRTGEKVFLECVQDMDHENMFWYRQDPGLGLRLIYFSYDVKMKEKGDIPEGYSVSREKKERFSLILESASTNQTSMYLCASTPGSNSDTQYFGPGTRLTVL.

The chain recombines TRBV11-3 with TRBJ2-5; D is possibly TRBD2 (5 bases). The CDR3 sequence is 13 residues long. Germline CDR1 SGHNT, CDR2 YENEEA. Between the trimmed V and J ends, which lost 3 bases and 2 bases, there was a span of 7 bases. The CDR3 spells CASSFSGQETQYF. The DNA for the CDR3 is TGTGCCAGCAGCTTCAGCGGACAAGAGACCCAGTACTTC.

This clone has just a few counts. CDR3 nucleotide sequence: TGTGCCAGCAGCGCTAATGAGTACAATGAGCAGTTCTTC. Its translation: CASSANEYNEQFF. The chain employs TRBV6-1 and TRBJ2-1; unclear D gene. Germline V lookup: CDR1 MNHNS, CDR2 SASEGT. With 6 bases removed from V and 4 bases from J, the gap between germline ends came to 10 bases. This CDR3 has 13 amino acids.